The rows below give T cell receptor beta chains drawn from one sample of a study of T cells in Graves' hyperthyroidism and ophthalmopathy. TCRdb called the multiplex PCR reads again in MiXCR, with one record for every CDR3 protein. This table has approximately 620,000 distinct CDR3 sequences, around 14% appearing once. Input material: blood. Receptors originate from a woman aged 25-40 years with Graves' hyperthyroidism that later progressed to Graves' ophthalmopathy. Each CDR3 is given with its conserved first and last residue. The D gene is left open where the match is weak. Expanded clones get a size class; other rows say once, few or many, or leave the size out.

clone size	D gene	J gene	V gene	CDR3 protein	CDR3 DNA
many	.	TRBJ2-2	TRBV20-1	CSARAGANTGELFF	TGCAGTGCTAGAGCCGGGGCGAACACCGGGGAGCTGTTTTTT
many	.	TRBJ1-1	TRBV4-3	CASNPGHQNTEAFF	TGCGCCAGCAACCCGGGACATCAGAACACTGAAGCTTTCTTT
few	.	TRBJ2-7	TRBV5-1	CASSLLPGYYEQYF	TGCGCCAGCAGCTTGCTACCGGGTTACTACGAGCAGTACTTC
.	.	TRBJ1-2	TRBV9	CASSVATSGYGYTF	TGTGCCAGCAGCGTAGCCACAAGTGGCTATGGCTACACCTTC
many	.	TRBJ2-1	TRBV11-2	CASSLDRGELDEQFF	TGTGCCAGCAGCTTAGATAGGGGGGAGTTGGATGAGCAGTTCTTC
many	TRBD1	TRBJ1-2	TRBV7-9	CASSLAQGGRGYTF	TGTGCCAGCAGCTTAGCCCAGGGGGGACGTGGCTACACCTTC
.	TRBD2	TRBJ2-1	TRBV6-1	CASRGGTSGSYNEQFF	TGTGCCAGCAGAGGCGGGACTAGCGGATCCTACAATGAGCAGTTCTTC
few	TRBD2	TRBJ2-1	TRBV9	CASSVDQGLVWDEQFF	TGTGCCAGCAGCGTAGATCAGGGACTAGTGTGGGATGAGCAGTTCTTC
many	.	TRBJ2-1	TRBV18	CASSPQGTHYNEQFF	TGTGCCAGCTCACCACAGGGGACACACTACAATGAGCAGTTCTTC
.	TRBD1	TRBJ1-2	TRBV11-1	CASSPWDSYGYTF	TGTGCCAGCAGCCCATGGGACAGCTATGGCTACACCTTC
many	.	TRBJ1-2	TRBV6-5	CASSYGGALDGYTF	TGTGCCAGCAGTTACGGAGGGGCTTTAGATGGCTACACCTTC
many	TRBD2	TRBJ2-5	TRBV27	CASSSLWAGEETQYF	TGTGCCAGCAGTTCCCTATGGGCGGGAGAAGAGACCCAGTACTTC
many	TRBD2	TRBJ2-5	TRBV7-2	CASSLGWREGPRETQYF	TGTGCCAGCAGCTTAGGTTGGCGGGAGGGCCCTCGGGAGACCCAGTACTTC
.	.	TRBJ1-2	TRBV19	CASSPMGGDGYTF	TGTGCCAGTAGTCCGATGGGGGGCGATGGCTACACCTTC
once	.	TRBJ2-5	TRBV7-3	CATRHSGETQYF	TGTGCCACTCGCCACTCGGGAGAGACCCAGTACTTC
.	.	TRBJ1-2	TRBV7-2	CANSTTGSYGYTF	TGTGCCAACAGCACTACAGGGAGCTATGGCTACACCTTC
.	TRBD1	TRBJ2-7	TRBV9	CASSEGQATYEQYF	TGTGCCAGCAGCGAGGGACAGGCTACCTACGAGCAGTACTTC
.	TRBD2	TRBJ2-7	TRBV5-1	CASRRAGGPSYEQYF	TGCGCCAGCAGAAGAGCGGGAGGCCCGTCCTACGAGCAGTACTTC
few	TRBD1	TRBJ2-3	TRBV7-8	CASSSGQGVPYTDTQYF	TGTGCCAGCAGCTCCGGACAGGGGGTTCCCTACACAGATACGCAGTATTTT
many	.	TRBJ2-5	TRBV28	CASSEGVARGETQYF	TGTGCCAGCAGCGAGGGGGTGGCCAGGGGTGAGACCCAGTACTTC
many	.	TRBJ1-2	TRBV6-1	CASSSNRGGYTF	TGTGCCAGCAGTAGTAATCGCGGTGGCTACACCTTC
many	TRBD2	TRBJ2-1	TRBV6-1	CASKKGGGGPGGNEQFF	TGTGCCAGCAAAAAAGGTGGGGGGGGACCGGGAGGGAATGAGCAGTTCTTC
many	.	TRBJ2-3	TRBV30	CAWTLDFSTDTQYF	TGTGCCTGGACTCTGGACTTCAGCACAGATACGCAGTATTTT
few	TRBD1	TRBJ1-5	TRBV27	CASSFRTGRNQPQHF	TGTGCCAGCAGTTTCCGGACAGGGCGAAATCAGCCCCAGCATTTT
.	.	TRBJ1-2	TRBV29-1	CSVVDGGDGYTF	TGCAGCGTTGTGGACGGGGGGGATGGCTACACCTTC
few	.	TRBJ1-6	TRBV9	CASSVVAGEGSPLHF	TGTGCCAGCAGCGTAGTTGCAGGGGAGGGATCACCCCTCCACTTT
.	.	TRBJ2-1	TRBV19	CASSLQIGVVYNEQFF	TGTGCCAGTAGTTTACAAATCGGGGTGGTTTACAATGAGCAGTTCTTC
few	.	TRBJ2-7	TRBV19	CASSRSLQRSSYEQYF	TGTGCCAGTAGTCGTAGCCTGCAGCGTAGCTCCTACGAGCAGTACTTC
few	.	TRBJ2-2	TRBV19	CASSIGGGNTGELFF	TGTGCCAGTAGTATTGGAGGGGGGAACACCGGGGAGCTGTTTTTT